This TCR beta chain was found in a study of response to subunit inactivated influenza vaccine. This clonotype was seen only a few times. TCRdb passed the RT-PCR reads through MiXCR, listing each CDR3 protein once. The sample carries about 780,000 distinct CDR3 sequences, roughly 20% recorded once. The CDR3 totals 14 residues. CDR1 and CDR2 (germline): SQVTM, ANQGSEA. Between the trimmed V and J ends, which lost 7 bases and 1 base, there was a span of 15 bases. The chain links TRBV29-1 to TRBJ2-3; a possible D gene is TRBD1 (5 bases). Sequencing used PBMCs from blood, obtained roughly 5 days after vaccination. The TCR sequence derives from a man between 45 and 60 years old who received an inactivated influenza vaccine. This CDR3 reads CSGTTSGRTDTQYF. The CDR3 coding sequence is TGCAGCGGGACCACCTCAGGGCGCACAGATACGCAGTATTTT.